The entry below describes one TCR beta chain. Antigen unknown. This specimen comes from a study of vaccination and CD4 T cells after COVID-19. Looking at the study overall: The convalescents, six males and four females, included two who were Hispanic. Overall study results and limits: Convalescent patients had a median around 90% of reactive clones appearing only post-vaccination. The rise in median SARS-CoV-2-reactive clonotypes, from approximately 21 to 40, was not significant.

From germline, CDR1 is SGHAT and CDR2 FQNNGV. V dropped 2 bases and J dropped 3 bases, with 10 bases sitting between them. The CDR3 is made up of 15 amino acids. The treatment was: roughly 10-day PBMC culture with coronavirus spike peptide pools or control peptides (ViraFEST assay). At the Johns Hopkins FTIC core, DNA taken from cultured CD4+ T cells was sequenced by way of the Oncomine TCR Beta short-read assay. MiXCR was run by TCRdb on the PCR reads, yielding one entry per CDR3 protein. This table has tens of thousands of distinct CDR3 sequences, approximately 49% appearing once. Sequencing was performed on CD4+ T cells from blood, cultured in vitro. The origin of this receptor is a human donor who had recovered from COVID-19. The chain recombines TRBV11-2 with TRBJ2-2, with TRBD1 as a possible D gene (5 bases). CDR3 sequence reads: CASSLTQGYTGELFF. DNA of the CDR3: TGTGCCAGCAGCTTAACCCAGGGATACACCGGGGAGCTGTTTTTT.